Each of the 30 T cell receptor beta chains below was sequenced from the same sample in a study of T-cell reconstitution after alpha-beta-depleted transplantation in children. The library targeted TCRbeta and was prepared with unique molecular identifiers. TCRdb passed the PCR reads through MiXCR, listing each CDR3 protein once. This table has 640,000 or so distinct CDR3 sequences, approximately 15% appearing once. The sequencing here drew on PBMCs from the stem cell graft donor, taken from the stem cell graft. The receptors shown here come from a human donor who donated a stem cell graft to a child with acute myeloid leukemia.

This clonotype was picked up a small number of times. The J gene is TRBJ1-2, the V gene TRBV12-3 or TRBV12-4; D gene uncertain. Trimming removed 3 bases at V and 0 bases at J, with 8 bases between. The CDR3 loop spans 14 amino acids. The CDR3 protein is CASSFMEANYGYTF. DNA for the CDR3: TGTGCCAGCAGTTTCATGGAAGCTAACTATGGCTACACCTTC.

In this sample, this clonotype turned up many times. J is TRBJ1-5 and V is TRBV29-1; D is undetermined. The germline gives CDR1 SQVTM, CDR2 ANQGSEA. This CDR3 spans 15 amino acids. CDR3: CRMRLDQIHNQPQHF. The CDR3 nucleotides are TGCAGGATGAGGTTGGACCAGATCCACAATCAGCCCCAGCATTTT.

This CDR3 reads CSARAGAGTGELFF. The CDR3 coding sequence is TGCAGTGCTAGAGCGGGGGCCGGAACCGGGGAGCTGTTTTTT. The V call is TRBV20-1, the J call TRBJ2-2; possibly TRBD1 or TRBD2 for D (6 bases each). V was trimmed by 1 base and J by 5 bases, leaving 11 bases between them. The CDR3 is 14 amino acids. Germline CDR1 DFQATT, CDR2 SNEGSKA (reference sequence).

This clonotype has a handful of counts. V usage is TRBV5-1 and J usage is TRBJ2-6; TRBD1 matches 7 bases. This CDR3 is built from 20 residues. CDR1 SGHRS and CDR2 YFSETQ come from the germline V gene. The J segment lost 4 bases and the V segment lost 1 base, leaving 17 bases of the junction unmatched. The CDR3 here is CASSLIGGGQNTPGANVLTF. DNA for the CDR3: TGCGCCAGCAGCTTGATTGGTGGGGGACAGAATACGCCAGGGGCCAACGTCCTGACTTTC.

The V and J genes are TRBV7-2 and TRBJ2-3; D gene unclear. The CDR3 is 15 amino acids. Trimming shortened V by 0 bases and J by 2 bases, and 9 bases separated the two germline ends. CDR1 is SGHTA, CDR2 FQGNSA, per germline. CDR3: CASSLANRFTDTQYF. CDR3 coding DNA: TGTGCCAGCAGCTTAGCGAACCGGTTCACAGATACGCAGTATTTT. The full variable domain, rest sourced from reference TRBV7-2 and TRBJ2-3, is GAGVSQSPSNKVTEKGKDVELRCDPISGHTALYWYRQSLGQGLEFLIYFQGNSAPDKSGLPSDRFSAERTGGSVSTLTIQRTQQEDSAVYLCASSLANRFTDTQYFGPGTRLTVL.

There are many counts of this clonotype. The rearrangement links TRBV29-1 to TRBJ2-1, with 7 positions matching TRBD1. This CDR3 is 15 amino acids long. V shed 5 bases, J shed 4 bases, and the junction held 11 bases outside the gene matches. Germline V CDR1 and CDR2: SQVTM, ANQGSEA. The CDR3 is CSVPGTGTAYNEQFF. The CDR3 nucleotides read TGCAGCGTTCCAGGCACCGGGACAGCGTACAATGAGCAGTTCTTC.

In its sample, this clonotype was seen many times. The chain couples TRBV5-1 to TRBJ2-3; the D is unclear. The CDR3 has 11 residues. CDR1 and CDR2 (germline): SGHRS, YFSETQ. V was cut by 4 bases and J by 6 bases, with 6 bases left in between. CDR3 region: CASSGSDTQYF. The DNA for the CDR3 is TGCGCCAGCAGCGGATCGGATACGCAGTATTTT. The full variable domain, its missing parts supplied by reference TRBV5-1 and TRBJ2-3, is KAGVTQTPRYLIKTRGQQVTLSCSPISGHRSVSWYQQTPGQGLQFLFEYFSETQRNKGNFPGRFSGRQFSNSRSEMNVSTLELGDSALYLCASSGSDTQYFGPGTRLTVL.

This clonotype was recorded many times. The chain is built from TRBV24-1 and TRBJ2-2, with 10 bases identical to TRBD2. Per germline, CDR1 KGHDR and CDR2 SFDVKD. Trimming at V came to 2 bases and at J to 6 bases, leaving 11 bases not matched to a gene. This CDR3 is built from 18 residues. The CDR3 region is CATSDSVLRLAGAGELFF. The CDR3 nucleotides are TGTGCCACCAGTGATTCTGTCCTACGGCTAGCGGGGGCCGGGGAGCTGTTTTTT.

The V gene is TRBV3-1, the J gene TRBJ1-1, with D maybe TRBD1 (6 bases). Per germline, CDR1 LGHDT and CDR2 YNNKEL (reference sequence). CDR3 size: 17 residues. The V and J ends lost 6 bases and 1 base respectively, with 21 bases between them. Here the CDR3 DNA reads TGTGCCAGCAGTCGAATTAGCTCTGGGGGCTCGAACACTGAAGCTTTCTTT. Translated, it gives CASSRISSGGSNTEAFF.

The chain is built from TRBV20-1 and TRBJ2-1; TRBD2 matches 7 bases. The V and J ends lost 5 bases and 4 bases, in that order; junction bases with no gene match: 11. The germline V gene encodes CDR1 DFQATT and CDR2 SNEGSKA (reference sequence). This CDR3 region has 15 residues. CDR3 region: CSAPPIGTIYNEQFF. CDR3 nucleotides: TGCAGTGCTCCCCCCATCGGGACTATTTACAATGAGCAGTTCTTC.

This clonotype has just a few counts. The genes are TRBV24-1 and TRBJ2-3; TRBD2 might be the D (5 bases). Germline V gene lookup returns CDR1 KGHDR and CDR2 SFDVKD. CDR3 length: 17 residues. The V end lost 4 bases, the J end lost 0 bases, and 16 bases lay between the germline ends. CDR3: CATSDPAAGMSTDTQYF. The CDR3 DNA reads TGTGCCACCAGTGACCCCGCCGCCGGGATGAGCACAGATACGCAGTATTTT.

This sequence joins TRBV6-5 and TRBJ1-5, with 7 nucleotides matching TRBD1. The junction had 5 bases not matched to a gene; V was cut back by 5 bases and J by 4 bases. Germline CDR1 reads MNHEY; CDR2 reads SVGAGI. The length of the CDR3 is 14 residues. The CDR3: CASSRRDSNQPQHF. CDR3 coding DNA: TGTGCCAGCAGTCGCCGGGACAGTAATCAGCCCCAGCATTTT.

The rearrangement joins TRBV28 to TRBJ2-7, with TRBD2 matching over 8 bases. The CDR3 runs to 15 residues. CDR1 and CDR2 from the germline V gene are MDHEN and SYDVKM. Trimming took 3 bases from V and 0 from J; bases not matched to a gene: 4. The CDR3 loop reads CASSFERGPSYEQYV. In DNA form, the CDR3 reads TGTGCCAGCAGTTTTGAGCGGGGGCCCTCCTACGAGCAGTACGTC.

This clonotype has only a few counts. This chain uses TRBV12-3 or TRBV12-4 with TRBJ1-1; no clear D. Trimming pared 4 bases from V and 4 bases from J, leaving 16 bases between. The CDR3 length is 15 residues. The CDR3 region is CASSWREESLTEAFF. CDR3 nucleotides: TGTGCCAGCAGTTGGAGGGAAGAGTCCCTCACTGAAGCTTTCTTT.

This clonotype was seen repeatedly, ten times or more. This chain uses TRBV20-1 with TRBJ1-4; D remains ambiguous. With 3 bases removed from V and 3 bases from J, the gap between germline ends came to 8 bases. Germline V gives CDR1 DFQATT, CDR2 SNEGSKA (reference sequence). The CDR3 runs 13 residues. The CDR3 region is CSASEGSNEKLFF. Here the CDR3 DNA reads TGCAGTGCTAGCGAGGGTTCTAATGAAAAACTGTTTTTT.

The V call is TRBV10-2, the J call TRBJ2-5; TRBD1 matches at 7 bases. The germline V gene encodes CDR1 WSHSY and CDR2 SAAADI. V was clipped by 2 bases and J by 5 bases; unmatched bases: 11. The CDR3 sequence is 16 residues long. As DNA, the CDR3 is TGCGCCAGCAGTGAGAGGGCAGGGGGTGTCCTGGAGACCCAGTACTTC. It codes for CASSERAGGVLETQYF.

The sample holds many counts of this clonotype. This chain uses TRBV20-1 with TRBJ1-1; tentatively, D is TRBD1 (5 bases). The CDR3 is 12 residues long. Germline CDR1 DFQATT, CDR2 SNEGSKA (reference sequence). Trimming removed 1 base from V and 8 bases from J, with 11 bases in between. The CDR3 DNA reads as TGCAGTGCTAGAGCAGGATACAGGGAAGCTTTCTTT. As protein: CSARAGYREAFF.

The table lists this clonotype with many counts. J is TRBJ1-2 and V is TRBV4-3; D is possibly TRBD1 (6 bases). The CDR3 loop spans 15 amino acids. Trimming took 1 base from V and 4 from J, leaving 13 bases between them. Germline assignment: CDR1 LGHNA and CDR2 YSLEER. Here the CDR3 DNA reads TGCGCCAGCAGCCAAGTGGAGGGGGGCCTCTATGGCTACACCTTC. It encodes CASSQVEGGLYGYTF.

To note about this clonotype: This could be a read error, since a much larger clone is one nucleotide away. V gene TRBV29-1 combines with J gene TRBJ2-3; D is unclear. The CDR3 consists of 12 residues. The germline V gene encodes CDR1 SQVTM and CDR2 ANQGSEA. The CDR3 loop reads CSVQRDTDMQYF. The CDR3 bases are TGCAGCGTCCAGAGAGACACAGATATGCAGTATTTT.

The chain employs TRBV7-2 and TRBJ1-2; no firm D call. Germline V lookup: CDR1 SGHTA, CDR2 FQGNSA. There are 14 residues in the CDR3. V lost 1 base and J lost 4, with 10 bases in between. The chain's CDR3 is CASSLGGGPYGYTF. DNA for the CDR3: TGTGCCAGCAGCTTAGGAGGAGGGCCCTATGGCTACACCTTC.

This chain links TRBV7-2 with TRBJ2-3; D gene uncertain. The CDR3 covers 14 residues. Trimming took 4 bases from V and 2 from J, leaving 10 bases between them. Per germline, CDR1 SGHTA and CDR2 FQGNSA. DNA for the CDR3: TGTGCCAGCAGCTCCCCTCAGGACACAGATACGCAGTATTTT. This encodes CASSSPQDTDTQYF.

This chain connects TRBV6-2 or TRBV6-3 to TRBJ2-3; no reliable D call. V lost 0 bases and J lost 2, with 12 bases in between. Germline lookup yields CDR1 MNHEY and CDR2 SVGEGT. The CDR3 is 16 amino acids. CDR3 nucleotides: TGTGCCAGCAGTTACTCGACGACGGACGCCACAGATACGCAGTATTTT. Protein sequence: CASSYSTTDATDTQYF.

This clonotype was found many times. The chain carries TRBV20-1 and TRBJ1-5; D gene ambiguous. V was trimmed by 3 bases and J by 9 bases, leaving 12 bases between them. CDR3 size: 12 residues. Germline CDR1 DFQATT, CDR2 SNEGSKA (reference sequence). The DNA for the CDR3 is TGCAGTGCTAGCGGGCCCGGTAGGCCCCAGCATTTT. Translating gives CSASGPGRPQHF.

The chain couples TRBV20-1 to TRBJ2-7; 11 nucleotides agree with TRBD2. CDR1 is DFQATT, CDR2 SNEGSKA, per germline (reference sequence). With V trimmed by 1 base and J by 6 bases, 8 bases remained unmatched. The CDR3 is 15 residues long. This CDR3 is CSARGLLAGAVEQYF. The CDR3 DNA reads TGCAGTGCTAGAGGGCTACTAGCGGGGGCTGTCGAGCAGTACTTC.

In its sample, this clonotype was seen many times. This chain uses TRBV15 with TRBJ1-4, with TRBD1 as a possible D gene (5 bases). This CDR3 is 13 amino acids long. The germline V and J ends were trimmed by 3 bases and 8 bases, with 10 bases remaining between them. From germline, CDR1 is LNHNV and CDR2 YYDKDF (reference sequence). The CDR3 here is CATSSWDREKLFF. The CDR3 nucleotides read TGTGCCACCAGCAGTTGGGACCGAGAAAAACTGTTTTTT.

This clonotype came up a few times. V is TRBV5-1 and J is TRBJ2-1; no definite D call. In germline, CDR1 is SGHRS, CDR2 YFSETQ. CDR3 length equals 16 residues. V dropped 3 bases and J dropped 5 bases, with 18 bases sitting between them. CDR3 nucleotides: TGCGCCAGCAGCTGGTACGAGTCGGCAGGAAACAATGAGCAGTTCTTC. It translates to CASSWYESAGNNEQFF.

The V and J genes are TRBV7-8 and TRBJ2-7, with D maybe TRBD1 (5 bases). This CDR3 has 14 residues. The V gene lost 0 bases and the J gene lost 5 bases, with 11 bases spanning the gap. Germline values: CDR1 SGHVS, CDR2 FQNEAQ. CDR3 DNA sequence: TGTGCCAGCAGCTTAGCGCCAGGGTCCAACGAGCAGTACTTC. Protein: CASSLAPGSNEQYF.

This clonotype was counted ten times or more. The chain combines TRBV20-1 with TRBJ2-1, with TRBD2 matching 14 bases. Per germline, CDR1 DFQATT and CDR2 SNEGSKA (reference sequence). CDR3 length: 15 amino acids. V dropped 5 bases and J dropped 7; count of bases not matched to a gene: 7. CDR3 loop: CSALRLAGGPNEQFF. CDR3 DNA: TGCAGTGCTCTTAGACTAGCGGGGGGGCCAAATGAGCAGTTCTTC.

This clonotype was seen repeatedly, ten times or more. The chain carries TRBV6-5 and TRBJ2-7, with D hard to call. With 6 bases removed from V and 13 bases from J, the gap between germline ends came to 7 bases. Germline assignment: CDR1 MNHEY and CDR2 SVGAGI. The CDR3 contains 8 residues. As DNA, the CDR3 is TGTGCCAGCAGCCCCCCATACGTC. It is translated as CASSPPYV.

The chain is built from TRBV6-2 or TRBV6-3 and TRBJ2-7; TRBD1 matches at 7 bases. The CDR3 length is 15 residues. Germline V CDR1 and CDR2: MNHEY, SVGEGT. J was trimmed by 2 bases and V by 2 bases; bases with no gene match: 6. CDR3 residues: CASSYVGGSTYEQYF. DNA of the CDR3: TGTGCCAGCAGTTACGTAGGGGGCTCTACCTACGAGCAGTACTTC.